This T cell receptor beta chain was retrieved from a study of memory CD4+ T cells and cytomegalovirus serostatus. Germline CDR1 KGHSH, CDR2 LQKENI. The CDR3 has 14 residues. Deletions cut 0 bases from V and 2 bases from J, with 8 bases between. The sort gate was single viable CD3+CD4+CD8-CD45RO+ cells for memory CD4+ T cells. TCRdb's copy holds only in-frame clones and misses some; the assay was immunoSEQ multiplex PCR. The sample holds tens of thousands of clones, about 81% seen once. The TCR originated in an adult in good health and CMV-seronegative. This chain connects TRBV18 to TRBJ2-7; the D gene is possibly TRBD2 (5 bases). Sequenced material: memory CD4+ T cells from blood. CDR3: CASSPPGLAYEQYF. Here the CDR3 DNA reads TGTGCCAGCTCACCACCAGGACTTGCCTACGAGCAGTACTTC.